These T cell receptor beta chains were read from a single sample in a study of metastatic and nonmetastatic thyroid tumors. TCRdb re-called the PCR reads with MiXCR. The profile covers around 17,000 clones, with about 13% appearing a single time and roughly 30% taken by the ten largest. Sequencing was done on a sample of blood. The receptors shown here come from a female donor with papillary thyroid cancer or a benign thyroid nodule (not recorded which). Some clones in this sample may be carry-over from other donors' samples. Each CDR3 is given with its conserved first and last residue. D genes are given only for firm matches. Clone sizes are given selectively: once, few, many, or a class where the clone is expanded.

TRBV6-6	TRBJ1-5	15	-	many	CASSYTGNSNQPQHF	TGTGCCAGCAGTTATACCGGGAATAGCAATCAGCCCCAGCATTTT
TRBV5-1	TRBJ2-3	15	-	-	CASSSEGKCTDTQYF	TGCGCCAGCAGCTCTGAGGGCAAGTGCACAGATACGCAGTATTTT
TRBV18	TRBJ1-3	14	-	many	CASSPLGEGNTIYF	TGTGCCAGCTCACCACTGGGCGAGGGAAACACCATATATTTT
TRBV20-1	TRBJ1-1	18	-	-	CSARDNGGRGVANTEAFF	TGCAGTGCTAGAGATAATGGGGGGCGGGGTGTCGCGAACACTGAAGCTTTCTTT
TRBV15	TRBJ2-3	17	-	-	CATSRDRSGASTDTPYF	TGTGCCACCAGCAGAGATAGGTCTGGAGCAAGCACGGATACGCCGTATTTT
TRBV27	TRBJ2-7	13	-	many	CASSFMVSYEQYF	TGTGCCAGCAGTTTCATGGTATCCTACGAGCAGTACTTC
TRBV27	TRBJ1-1	15	-	many	CASSGGGAGNTEAFF	TGTGCCAGCAGTGGGGGGGGGGCCGGGAACACTGAAGCTTTCTTT
TRBV11-2	TRBJ2-7	14	TRBD1	many	CASSQTGGSGEQYF	TGTGCCAGCAGCCAGACAGGGGGTTCGGGGGAGCAGTACTTC
TRBV20-1	TRBJ2-3	17	TRBD2	many	CSARDGGLAGVLDTQYF	TGCAGTGCTAGAGATGGGGGACTAGCGGGAGTGCTAGATACGCAGTATTTT
TRBV7-2	TRBJ2-2	17	TRBD2	many	CASSHPGLAGDAGELFF	TGTGCCAGCAGCCACCCGGGACTAGCGGGAGATGCCGGGGAGCTGTTTTTT